Listed below are T cell receptor beta chains from one sample, sequenced in a study of T-cell memory formation after mild COVID-19. TCRdb called the 5' RACE reads again in MiXCR, with one record for every CDR3 protein. In the table there are fewer than 700,000 distinct CDR3 sequences, more than 15% of which are singletons. Sequenced input: PBMCs or a T cell subset sorted from them (not recorded which). The origin of the receptors is an adult woman who had mild COVID-19 (a few samples of this study predate the infection). Cell type and time point are not known. CDR3s include the opening cysteine and the closing phenylalanine or tryptophan. Clone size, where shown, is once, few, many, or a class for clones that have expanded.

j_call: TRBJ2-7
v_call: TRBV4-1
clone_size: few
cdr3_aa: CASSQDQGTYEQYF

j_call: TRBJ2-1
v_call: TRBV6-5
clone_size: many
cdr3_aa: CASSYLGQNEQFF

j_call: TRBJ2-7
v_call: TRBV7-2
clone_size: few
cdr3_aa: CASSFTAGNYEQYF

j_call: TRBJ2-5
v_call: TRBV18
clone_size: few
cdr3_aa: CASSPPLAQETQYF

j_call: TRBJ1-1
v_call: TRBV18
clone_size: -
cdr3_aa: CASSPRQTPNTEAFF

j_call: TRBJ1-1
v_call: TRBV4-1
clone_size: -
cdr3_aa: CASSQVNGEAFF

j_call: TRBJ2-7
v_call: TRBV24-1
clone_size: -
cdr3_aa: CATSDWTYEQYF

j_call: TRBJ2-7
v_call: TRBV7-9
clone_size: few
cdr3_aa: CASSLITSTEQYF

j_call: TRBJ1-1
v_call: TRBV6-5
clone_size: -
cdr3_aa: CASKDGSTEAFF

j_call: TRBJ1-3
v_call: TRBV18
clone_size: -
cdr3_aa: CASSLTGVSGNTIYF

j_call: TRBJ1-5
v_call: TRBV12-3/TRBV12-4
clone_size: -
cdr3_aa: CASRSQVGNQPQHF

j_call: TRBJ2-1
v_call: TRBV24-1
clone_size: -
cdr3_aa: CATSDWTSGSDEQFF

j_call: TRBJ1-4
v_call: TRBV20-1
clone_size: -
cdr3_aa: CSAIGTAPTGEKLFF

j_call: TRBJ1-6
v_call: TRBV25-1
clone_size: -
cdr3_aa: CASSDSGRVNSPLHF

j_call: TRBJ1-2
v_call: TRBV7-9
clone_size: -
cdr3_aa: CASSLHLSSNYGYTF

j_call: TRBJ1-4
v_call: TRBV18
clone_size: -
cdr3_aa: CASSKDNPLLSEKLFF

j_call: TRBJ2-1
v_call: TRBV12-3/TRBV12-4
clone_size: few
cdr3_aa: CASRFVAGVQFF

j_call: TRBJ2-3
v_call: TRBV29-1
clone_size: -
cdr3_aa: CSVVGGSIDTQYF

j_call: TRBJ1-5
v_call: TRBV7-8
clone_size: few
cdr3_aa: CASSVNSNQPQHF

j_call: TRBJ2-2
v_call: TRBV12-3/TRBV12-4
clone_size: few
cdr3_aa: CASSLNSLNTGELFF

j_call: TRBJ2-3
v_call: TRBV29-1
clone_size: few
cdr3_aa: CSVGDRGGSTDTQYF

j_call: TRBJ2-3
v_call: TRBV9
clone_size: few
cdr3_aa: CASSPPGLAGGTRGTQYF

j_call: TRBJ2-7
v_call: TRBV18
clone_size: -
cdr3_aa: CASSPPAGASYEQYF

j_call: TRBJ2-1
v_call: TRBV21-1
clone_size: few
cdr3_aa: CASSLSPGYSYNEQFF

j_call: TRBJ2-2
v_call: TRBV4-2
clone_size: many
cdr3_aa: CASSQDGASRGRNTGELFF

j_call: TRBJ2-5
v_call: TRBV7-2
clone_size: many
cdr3_aa: CASSKYQETQYF

j_call: TRBJ2-5
v_call: TRBV2
clone_size: -
cdr3_aa: CASRGRGRETQYF

j_call: TRBJ1-4
v_call: TRBV2
clone_size: -
cdr3_aa: CASSGSVREKLFF

j_call: TRBJ1-1
v_call: TRBV4-2
clone_size: few
cdr3_aa: CASSRPGQGGPEAFF

j_call: TRBJ1-1
v_call: TRBV20-1
clone_size: few
cdr3_aa: CSARGTGGRNEAFF

j_call: TRBJ2-3
v_call: TRBV19
clone_size: once
cdr3_aa: CASRHQGTRGTDTQYF

j_call: TRBJ2-1
v_call: TRBV12-3/TRBV12-4
clone_size: -
cdr3_aa: CASSLHRQGNNNEQFF

j_call: TRBJ1-1
v_call: TRBV2
clone_size: few
cdr3_aa: CASSEQAPGRLNTEAFF

j_call: TRBJ2-5
v_call: TRBV11-2
clone_size: -
cdr3_aa: CASSSLGGRQETQYF

j_call: TRBJ2-3
v_call: TRBV4-1
clone_size: -
cdr3_aa: CASSQDDEQVEDTQYF

j_call: TRBJ1-2
v_call: TRBV20-1
clone_size: few
cdr3_aa: CSARGEGVNYGYTF

j_call: TRBJ1-4
v_call: TRBV27
clone_size: few
cdr3_aa: CASKGEKLFF

j_call: TRBJ2-1
v_call: TRBV30
clone_size: many
cdr3_aa: CAWRTRREGRYEQFF

j_call: TRBJ2-4
v_call: TRBV7-3
clone_size: few
cdr3_aa: CASSVAGAKNIQYF

j_call: TRBJ1-2
v_call: TRBV6-6
clone_size: -
cdr3_aa: CASIRQGAINYGYTF

j_call: TRBJ1-5
v_call: TRBV5-6
clone_size: -
cdr3_aa: CASSLLTRDDQPQHF

j_call: TRBJ1-2
v_call: TRBV5-5
clone_size: -
cdr3_aa: CASSLGTVLSNYGYTF

j_call: TRBJ1-2
v_call: TRBV6-1
clone_size: -
cdr3_aa: CASSEATQQGYGYTF

j_call: TRBJ2-3
v_call: TRBV2
clone_size: -
cdr3_aa: CASSGAQGADTQYF

j_call: TRBJ1-1
v_call: TRBV3-1
clone_size: -
cdr3_aa: CASSQDPGGGTEAFF

j_call: TRBJ2-7
v_call: TRBV29-1
clone_size: -
cdr3_aa: CSVESGLAGGSSYEQYF

j_call: TRBJ1-1
v_call: TRBV12-3/TRBV12-4
clone_size: few
cdr3_aa: CASRGSTGLNTEAFF

j_call: TRBJ1-1
v_call: TRBV5-5
clone_size: few
cdr3_aa: CASSLEGGGPRAFF

j_call: TRBJ1-2
v_call: TRBV20-1
clone_size: -
cdr3_aa: CSASSLGQGMDYGYTF

j_call: TRBJ2-3
v_call: TRBV2
clone_size: few
cdr3_aa: CASNGLAGPTDTQYF

j_call: TRBJ2-5
v_call: TRBV29-1
clone_size: few
cdr3_aa: CSVDGTGGAETQYF